In its sample, the clone carrying this TCR beta chain was seen a few times. Its antigen is still unknown. V shed 3 bases and J shed 4 bases, with 6 bases lying between them. The CDR3 loop spans 12 amino acids. These data originate in a study of persistence of HIV-infected CD4 T cells. Stimulation used around 10 ug/mL lysate from CMV-infected fibroblasts. CD4+ T cells upregulating both CD40 ligand and CD69 were sorted as responding cells. Adults with HIV-1 started suppressive ART while chronically infected. This was the immunoSEQ version 4 assay in survey mode. The repertoire was sequenced with immunoSEQ multiplex PCR; TCRdb's copy has only in-frame clones and lacks some. The profile shows about 13,000 clones, more than 70% of them singletons.

Specimen: CD4+ T cells sorted from PBMCs after approximately 19-hour stimulation, collected from a patient who received antiretroviral therapy. This TCR came from an adult man with HIV who was CMV-seropositive. The chain recombines TRBV12-3 or TRBV12-4 with TRBJ2-5; a weak D match, TRBD1 (5 bases). CDR3 protein: CASSFRGETQYF. As DNA, the CDR3 is TGTGCCAGCAGTTTTAGGGGAGAGACCCAGTACTTC.